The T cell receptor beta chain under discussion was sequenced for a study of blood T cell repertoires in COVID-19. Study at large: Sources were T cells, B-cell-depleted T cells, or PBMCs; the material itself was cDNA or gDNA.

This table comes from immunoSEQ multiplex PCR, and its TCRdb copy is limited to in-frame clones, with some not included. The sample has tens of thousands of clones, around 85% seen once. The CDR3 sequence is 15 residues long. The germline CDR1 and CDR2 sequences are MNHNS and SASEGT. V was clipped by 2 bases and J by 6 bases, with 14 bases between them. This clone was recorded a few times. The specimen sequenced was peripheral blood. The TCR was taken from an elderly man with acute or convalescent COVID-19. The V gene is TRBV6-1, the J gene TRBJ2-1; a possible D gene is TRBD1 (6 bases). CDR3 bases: TGTGCCAGCAGTGAAAGGCCAGGGGATTCCAATGAGCAGTTCTTC. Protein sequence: CASSERPGDSNEQFF.